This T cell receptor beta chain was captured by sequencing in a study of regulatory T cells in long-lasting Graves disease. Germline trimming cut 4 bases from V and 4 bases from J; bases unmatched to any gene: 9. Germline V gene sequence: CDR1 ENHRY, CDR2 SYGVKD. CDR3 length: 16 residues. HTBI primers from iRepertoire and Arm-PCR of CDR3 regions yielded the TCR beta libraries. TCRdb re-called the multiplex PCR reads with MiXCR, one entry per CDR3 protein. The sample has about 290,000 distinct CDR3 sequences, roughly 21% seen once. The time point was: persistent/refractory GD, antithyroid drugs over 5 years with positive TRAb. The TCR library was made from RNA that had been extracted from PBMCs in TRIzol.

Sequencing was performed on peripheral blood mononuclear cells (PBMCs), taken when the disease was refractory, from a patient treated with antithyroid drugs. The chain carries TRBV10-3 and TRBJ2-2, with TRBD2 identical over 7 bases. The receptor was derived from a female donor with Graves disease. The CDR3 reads CAISGAGTTTTGELFF. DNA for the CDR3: TGTGCCATCAGTGGGGCAGGGACTACCACCACCGGGGAGCTGTTTTTT.